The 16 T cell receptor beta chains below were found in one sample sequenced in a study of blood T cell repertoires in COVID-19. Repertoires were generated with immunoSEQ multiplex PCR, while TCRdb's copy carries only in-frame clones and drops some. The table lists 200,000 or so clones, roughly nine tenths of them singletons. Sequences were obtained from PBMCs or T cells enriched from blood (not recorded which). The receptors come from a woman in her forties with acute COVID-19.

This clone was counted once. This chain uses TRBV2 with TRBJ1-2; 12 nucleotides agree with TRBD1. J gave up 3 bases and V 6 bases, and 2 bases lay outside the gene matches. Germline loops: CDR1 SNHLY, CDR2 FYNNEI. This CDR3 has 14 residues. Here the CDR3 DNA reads TGTGCCAGCAGCGGGACAGGGGGCGACTATGGCTACACCTTC. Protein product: CASSGTGGDYGYTF.

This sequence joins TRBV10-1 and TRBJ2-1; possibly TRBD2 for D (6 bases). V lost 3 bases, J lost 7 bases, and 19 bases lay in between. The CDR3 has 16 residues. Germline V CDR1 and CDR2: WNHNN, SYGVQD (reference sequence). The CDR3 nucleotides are TGCGCCAGCAGTGATACGGCCCGGGCCGGGAGTAATGAGCAGTTCTTC. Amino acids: CASSDTARAGSNEQFF.

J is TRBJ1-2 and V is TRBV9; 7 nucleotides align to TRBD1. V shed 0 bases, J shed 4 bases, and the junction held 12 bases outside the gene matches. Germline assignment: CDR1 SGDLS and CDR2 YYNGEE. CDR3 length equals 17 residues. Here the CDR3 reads CASSVGTGSPLFYGYTF. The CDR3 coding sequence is TGTGCCAGCAGCGTAGGGACAGGCTCCCCCCTCTTCTATGGCTACACCTTC.

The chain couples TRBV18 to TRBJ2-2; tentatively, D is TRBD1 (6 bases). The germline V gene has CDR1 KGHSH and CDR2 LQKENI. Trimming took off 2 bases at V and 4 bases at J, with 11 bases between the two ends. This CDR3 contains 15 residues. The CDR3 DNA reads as TGTGCCAGCTCACCAGGAGAAGGGGGCACCGGGGAGCTGTTTTTT. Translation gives CASSPGEGGTGELFF. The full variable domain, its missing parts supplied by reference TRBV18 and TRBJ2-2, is NAGVMQNPRHLVRRRGQEARLRCSPMKGHSHVYWYRQLPEEGLKFMVYLQKENIIDESGMPKERFSAEFPKEGPSILRIQQVVRGDSAAYFCASSPGEGGTGELFFGEGSRLTVL.

The CDR3 sequence is CASSSGLAGGETSTDTQYF. The CDR3 nucleotides are TGTGCCAGTAGTTCGGGACTAGCGGGGGGAGAGACTAGCACAGATACGCAGTATTTT. The chain joins TRBV19 to TRBJ2-3; 15 positions agree with TRBD2. V lost 5 bases, J lost 0 bases, and 9 bases stayed unmatched. CDR1 LNHDA and CDR2 SQIVND come from the germline V gene (reference sequence). The CDR3 is 19 residues long.

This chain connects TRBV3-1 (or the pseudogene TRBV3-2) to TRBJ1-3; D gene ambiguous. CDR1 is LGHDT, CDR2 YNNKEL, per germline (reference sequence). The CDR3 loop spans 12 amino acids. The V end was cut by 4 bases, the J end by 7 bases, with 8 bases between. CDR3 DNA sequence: TGTGCCAGCAGCCCCACCCGGAACACCATATATTTT. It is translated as CASSPTRNTIYF.

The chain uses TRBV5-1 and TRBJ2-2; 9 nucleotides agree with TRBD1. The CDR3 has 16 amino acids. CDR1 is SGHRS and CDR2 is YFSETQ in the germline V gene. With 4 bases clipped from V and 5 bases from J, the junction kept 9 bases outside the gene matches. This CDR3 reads CASSIAGTGRTGELFF. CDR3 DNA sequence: TGCGCCAGCAGCATCGCCGGGACAGGGAGAACCGGGGAGCTGTTTTTT.

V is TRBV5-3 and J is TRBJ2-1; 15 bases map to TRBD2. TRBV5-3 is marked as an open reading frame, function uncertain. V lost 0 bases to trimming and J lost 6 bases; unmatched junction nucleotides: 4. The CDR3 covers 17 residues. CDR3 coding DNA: TGTGCCAGAAGCTTGGGGGGGACTAGCGGGAGGTCCAATGAGCAGTTCTTC. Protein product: CARSLGGTSGRSNEQFF.

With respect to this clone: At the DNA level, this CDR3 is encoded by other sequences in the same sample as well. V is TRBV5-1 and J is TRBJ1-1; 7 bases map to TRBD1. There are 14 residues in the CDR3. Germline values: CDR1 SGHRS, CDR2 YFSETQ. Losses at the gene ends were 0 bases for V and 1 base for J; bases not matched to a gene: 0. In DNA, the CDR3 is TGCGCCAGCAGCTTGGCAGGGGGGAACACTGAAGCTTTCTTT. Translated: CASSLAGGNTEAFF. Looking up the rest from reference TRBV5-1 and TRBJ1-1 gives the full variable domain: KAGVTQTPRYLIKTRGQQVTLSCSPISGHRSVSWYQQTPGQGLQFLFEYFSETQRNKGNFPGRFSGRQFSNSRSEMNVSTLELGDSALYLCASSLAGGNTEAFFGQGTRLTVV.

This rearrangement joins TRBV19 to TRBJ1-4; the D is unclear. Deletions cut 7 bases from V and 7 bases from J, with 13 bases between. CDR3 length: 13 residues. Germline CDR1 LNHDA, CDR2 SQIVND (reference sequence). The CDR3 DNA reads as TGTGCCAGTACCGGCGGACTAGGTGAAAAACTGTTTTTT. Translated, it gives CASTGGLGEKLFF.

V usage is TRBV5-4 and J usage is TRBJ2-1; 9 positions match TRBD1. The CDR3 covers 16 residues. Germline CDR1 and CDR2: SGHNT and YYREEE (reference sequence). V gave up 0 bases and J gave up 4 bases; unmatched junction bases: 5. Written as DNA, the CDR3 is TGTGCCAGCAGCTTGGTAGGAGGACAGGGGTACAATGAGCAGTTCTTC. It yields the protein CASSLVGGQGYNEQFF.

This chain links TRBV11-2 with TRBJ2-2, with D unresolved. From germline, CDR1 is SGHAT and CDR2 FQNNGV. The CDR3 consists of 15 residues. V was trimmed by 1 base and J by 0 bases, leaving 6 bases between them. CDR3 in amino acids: CASSLGGANTGELFF. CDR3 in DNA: TGTGCCAGCAGCTTAGGCGGAGCGAACACCGGGGAGCTGTTTTTT. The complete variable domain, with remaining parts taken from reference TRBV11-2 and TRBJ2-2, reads EAGVAQSPRYKIIEKRQSVAFWCNPISGHATLYWYQQILGQGPKLLIQFQNNGVVDDSQLPKDRFSAERLKGVDSTLKIQPAKLEDSAVYLCASSLGGANTGELFFGEGSRLTVL.

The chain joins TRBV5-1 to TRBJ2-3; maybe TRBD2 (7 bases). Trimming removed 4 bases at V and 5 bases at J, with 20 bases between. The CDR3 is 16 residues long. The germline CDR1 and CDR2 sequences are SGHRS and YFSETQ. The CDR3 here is CASSPKLPGGLDTQYF. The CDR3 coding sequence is TGCGCCAGCAGCCCAAAGCTGCCGGGGGGCTTAGATACGCAGTATTTT. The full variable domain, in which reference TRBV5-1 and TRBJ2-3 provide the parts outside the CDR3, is KAGVTQTPRYLIKTRGQQVTLSCSPISGHRSVSWYQQTPGQGLQFLFEYFSETQRNKGNFPGRFSGRQFSNSRSEMNVSTLELGDSALYLCASSPKLPGGLDTQYFGPGTRLTVL.

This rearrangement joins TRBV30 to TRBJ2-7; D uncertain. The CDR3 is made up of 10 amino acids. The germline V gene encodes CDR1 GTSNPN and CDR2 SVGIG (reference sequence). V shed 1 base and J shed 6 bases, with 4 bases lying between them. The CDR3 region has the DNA TGTGCCTGGAGTGGCGCCGAGCAGTACTTC. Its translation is CAWSGAEQYF.

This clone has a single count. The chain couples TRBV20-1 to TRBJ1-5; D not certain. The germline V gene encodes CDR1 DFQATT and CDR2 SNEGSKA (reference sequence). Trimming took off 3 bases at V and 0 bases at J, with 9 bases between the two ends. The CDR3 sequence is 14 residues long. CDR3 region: CSASEAYSNQPQHF. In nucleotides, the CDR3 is TGCAGTGCTAGTGAGGCTTATAGCAATCAGCCCCAGCATTTT.

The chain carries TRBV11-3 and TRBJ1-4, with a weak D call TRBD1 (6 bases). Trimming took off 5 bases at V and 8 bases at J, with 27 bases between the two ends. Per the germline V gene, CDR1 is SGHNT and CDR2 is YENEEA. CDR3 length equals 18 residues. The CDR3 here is CASSRPTVWGRDIEKLFF. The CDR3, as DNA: TGTGCCAGCAGCCGACCAACGGTCTGGGGCAGGGACATAGAAAAACTGTTTTTT.